This paragraph reports one TCR beta chain. Its antigen is not known. The material for each subset, its genomic DNA, was split evenly across several immunoSEQ plates. On sorted subsets, replicate PCRs used about 180 ng DNA, or 27,000 or so T cell genomes. TCRdb keeps only in-frame clones here, not all; method: immunoSEQ multiplex PCR. The sample yields roughly 720,000 clones, roughly 87% seen once. V was pared by 3 bases and J by 8 bases, with 13 bases of the junction left unmatched. This CDR3 has 16 residues. Germline CDR1 and CDR2: SGHRS and YFSETQ. The data are from a study of shared clonotypes between healthy human individuals. Points from the study as a whole: Among non-shared clonotypes, generation probabilities were lower than among those shared by all four donors. Memory subsets had estimated richness that was generally smaller than that of naive subsets.

What was sequenced was memory CD8+ T cells from PBMCs. Described subset: CD45RO+ cells pooled with CCR7-negative TemRA cells. This chain connects TRBV5-1 to TRBJ2-1; 8 bases map to TRBD1. The sequence derives from a man aged 18 to 29 in good health. Some clones in this sample may be carry-over from other donors' samples. The CDR3 is CASSYTATGEVDEQFF. CDR3 coding DNA: TGCGCCAGCAGCTATACCGCGACAGGGGAGGTAGATGAGCAGTTCTTC.